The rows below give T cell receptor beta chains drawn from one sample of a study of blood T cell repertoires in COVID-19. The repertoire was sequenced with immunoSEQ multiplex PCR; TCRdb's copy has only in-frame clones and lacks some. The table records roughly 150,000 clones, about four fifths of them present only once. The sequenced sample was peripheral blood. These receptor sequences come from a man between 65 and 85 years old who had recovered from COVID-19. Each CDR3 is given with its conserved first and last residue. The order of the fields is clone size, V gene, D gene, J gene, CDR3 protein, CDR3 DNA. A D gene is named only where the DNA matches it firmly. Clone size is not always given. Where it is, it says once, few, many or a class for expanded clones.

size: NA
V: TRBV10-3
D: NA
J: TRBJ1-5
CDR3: CATKGVYSNQPQHF
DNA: TGTGCCACCAAGGGGGTCTACAGCAATCAGCCCCAGCATTTT

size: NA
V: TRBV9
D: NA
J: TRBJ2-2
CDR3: CASSGGPQGLGGELFF
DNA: TGTGCCAGCAGCGGAGGACCACAGGGATTAGGCGGGGAGCTGTTTTTT

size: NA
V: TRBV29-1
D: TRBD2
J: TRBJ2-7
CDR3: CSVTGLAEYEQYF
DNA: TGCAGCGTAACGGGACTAGCAGAATACGAGCAGTACTTC

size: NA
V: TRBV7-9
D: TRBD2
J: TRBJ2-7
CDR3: CASSLAASGSYEQYF
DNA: TGTGCCAGCAGCTTAGCGGCTAGCGGGAGCTACGAGCAGTACTTC

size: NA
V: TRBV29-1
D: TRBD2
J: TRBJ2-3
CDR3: CSVEGAREGRAGTADTQYF
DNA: TGCAGCGTTGAAGGTGCCCGGGAGGGGAGGGCCGGTACCGCAGATACGCAGTATTTT

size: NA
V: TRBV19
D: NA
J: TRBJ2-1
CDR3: CASRQWRGVEGEQFF
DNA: TGTGCCAGTAGGCAATGGAGGGGAGTGGAAGGTGAGCAGTTCTTC

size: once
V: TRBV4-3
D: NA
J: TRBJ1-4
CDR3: CASSPTEYGPTNEKLFF
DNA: TGCGCCAGCAGCCCGACAGAGTATGGCCCAACTAATGAAAAACTGTTTTTT

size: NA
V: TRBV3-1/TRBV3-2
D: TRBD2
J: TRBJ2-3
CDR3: CASSQGGLAGGPRTDTQYF
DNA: TGTGCCAGCAGCCAAGGAGGGCTAGCGGGAGGGCCGAGAACAGATACGCAGTATTTT

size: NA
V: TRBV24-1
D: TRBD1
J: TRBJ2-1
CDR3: CATSDPSRDRVNEQFF
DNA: TGTGCCACCAGTGATCCATCTCGGGACAGGGTAAATGAGCAGTTCTTC

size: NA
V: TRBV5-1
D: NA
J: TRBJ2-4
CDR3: CASSLEAAQVIQYF
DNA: TGCGCCAGCAGCTTGGAAGCAGCCCAGGTTATTCAGTACTTC

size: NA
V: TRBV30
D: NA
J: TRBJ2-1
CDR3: CAWSPGSSGNEQFF
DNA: TGTGCCTGGTCCCCGGGCTCTTCAGGGAATGAGCAGTTCTTC

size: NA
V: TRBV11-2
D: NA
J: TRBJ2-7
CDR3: CASSPGLVLIYEQYF
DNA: TGTGCCAGCAGCCCGGGTTTGGTGTTGATCTACGAGCAGTACTTC

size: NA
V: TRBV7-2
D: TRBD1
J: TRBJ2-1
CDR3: CASSSGGSYNEQFF
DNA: TGTGCCAGCAGCTCAGGGGGCTCCTACAATGAGCAGTTCTTC

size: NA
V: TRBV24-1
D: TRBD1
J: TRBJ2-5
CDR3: CATSDPGGGETQYF
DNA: TGTGCCACCAGTGATCCAGGGGGCGGGGAGACCCAGTACTTC

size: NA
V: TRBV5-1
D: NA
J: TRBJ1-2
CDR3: CASSYLQGIQSGYTF
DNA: TGCGCCAGCAGCTATTTACAGGGAATACAGAGTGGCTACACCTTC

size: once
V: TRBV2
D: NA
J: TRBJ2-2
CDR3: CASRLSPGTGELFF
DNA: TGTGCCAGCAGGCTATCCCCAGGTACCGGGGAGCTGTTTTTT

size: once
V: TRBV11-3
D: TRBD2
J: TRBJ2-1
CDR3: CASSPGLAGGLKTYNEQFF
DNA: TGTGCCAGCAGCCCGGGACTAGCGGGAGGGCTGAAGACCTACAATGAGCAGTTCTTC

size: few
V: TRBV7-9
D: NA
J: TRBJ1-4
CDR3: CASSPGINEKLFF
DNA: TGTGCCAGCAGCCCCGGGATAAATGAAAAACTGTTTTTT

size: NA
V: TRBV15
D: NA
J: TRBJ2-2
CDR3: CATSRDARGGELFF
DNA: TGTGCCACCAGCAGAGATGCTCGGGGAGGGGAGCTGTTTTTT

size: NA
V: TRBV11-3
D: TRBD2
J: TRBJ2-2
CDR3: CASSQDSGFIGELFF
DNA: TGTGCCAGCAGCCAAGATAGCGGGTTCATCGGGGAGCTGTTTTTT

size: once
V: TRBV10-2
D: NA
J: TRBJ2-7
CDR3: CASSEYSPSSVGAYEQYF
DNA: TGCGCCAGCAGTGAGTATTCCCCGTCTAGCGTGGGGGCCTACGAGCAGTACTTC

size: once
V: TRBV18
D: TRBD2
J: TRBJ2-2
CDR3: CASSPPGLADTGELFF
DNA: TGTGCCAGCTCACCACCGGGACTAGCGGACACCGGGGAGCTGTTTTTT

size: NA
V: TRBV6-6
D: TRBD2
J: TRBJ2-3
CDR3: CASLTSGVGDTQYF
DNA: TGTGCCAGCCTGACTAGCGGGGTAGGAGATACGCAGTATTTT

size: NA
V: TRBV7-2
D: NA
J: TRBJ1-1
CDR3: CASTKNGEAFF
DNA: TGTGCCAGCACTAAAAACGGTGAAGCTTTCTTT

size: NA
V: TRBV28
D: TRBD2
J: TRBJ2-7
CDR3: CASRSGTSGPIWYF
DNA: TGTGCCAGCAGGTCTGGGACTAGCGGGCCCATATGGTACTTC

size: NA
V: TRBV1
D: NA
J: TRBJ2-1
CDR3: CTSSRAEFSYNEQFF
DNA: TGCACCAGCAGCCGAGCGGAGTTCTCCTACAATGAGCAGTTCTTC

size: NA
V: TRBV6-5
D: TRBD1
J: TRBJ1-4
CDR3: CASSLSGGRNEKLFF
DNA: TGTGCCAGCAGCCTCTCAGGGGGGCGGAATGAAAAACTGTTTTTT

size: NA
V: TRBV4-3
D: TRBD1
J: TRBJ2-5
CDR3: CASSQERTGNGETQYF
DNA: TGCGCCAGCAGCCAAGAGCGGACAGGAAACGGGGAGACCCAGTACTTC

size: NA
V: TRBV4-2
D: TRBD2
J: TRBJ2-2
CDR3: CASSQEGTRAAGELFF
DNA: TGTGCCAGCAGCCAAGAAGGGACTAGAGCTGCCGGGGAGCTGTTTTTT

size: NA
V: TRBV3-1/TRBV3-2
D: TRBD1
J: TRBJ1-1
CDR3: CASSRGQGAGEAFF
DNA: TGTGCCAGCAGCCGAGGACAGGGGGCAGGGGAAGCTTTCTTT

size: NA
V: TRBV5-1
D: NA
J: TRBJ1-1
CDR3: CASSHQDLNTEAFF
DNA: TGCGCCAGCAGCCACCAGGATTTGAACACTGAAGCTTTCTTT

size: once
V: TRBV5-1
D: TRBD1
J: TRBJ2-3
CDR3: CASSTGQGLTQYF
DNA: TGCGCCAGCAGCACGGGACAGGGGTTGACGCAGTATTTT

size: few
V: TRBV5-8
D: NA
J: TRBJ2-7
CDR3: CASSLVWDSRYEQYF
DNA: TGTGCCAGCAGCTTGGTCTGGGACTCAAGATACGAGCAGTACTTC

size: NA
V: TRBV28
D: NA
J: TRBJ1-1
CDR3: CASTSHRIGTFF
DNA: TGTGCCAGCACCAGTCACAGGATTGGAACTTTCTTT

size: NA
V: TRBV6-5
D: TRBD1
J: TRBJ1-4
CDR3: CASSYSRTGSEKLFF
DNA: TGTGCCAGCAGTTACTCCAGGACAGGGTCCGAAAAACTGTTTTTT

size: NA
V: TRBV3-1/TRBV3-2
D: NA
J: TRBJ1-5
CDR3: CASSQTGARSNQPQHF
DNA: TGTGCCAGCAGCCAGACGGGAGCCCGGAGCAATCAGCCCCAGCATTTT

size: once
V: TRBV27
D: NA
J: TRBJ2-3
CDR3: CASSYAGPADTQYF
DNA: TGTGCCAGCAGTTATGCGGGACCCGCAGATACGCAGTATTTT

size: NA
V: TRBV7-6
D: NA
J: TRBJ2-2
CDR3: CASRRDSNTGELFF
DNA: TGTGCCAGCAGACGCGACTCTAACACCGGGGAGCTGTTTTTT

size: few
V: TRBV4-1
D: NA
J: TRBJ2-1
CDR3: CASSHTDSYNEQFF
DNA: TGCGCCAGCAGCCACACGGACAGTTACAATGAGCAGTTCTTC

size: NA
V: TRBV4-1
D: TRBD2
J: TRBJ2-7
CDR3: CASSQGSGTSGSYEQYF
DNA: TGCGCCAGCAGCCAAGGGAGCGGGACTAGCGGCTCCTACGAGCAGTACTTC

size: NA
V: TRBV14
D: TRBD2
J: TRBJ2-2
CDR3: CASSQDYRSLAGVGKNTGELFF
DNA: TGTGCCAGCAGCCAAGATTATCGGAGTCTAGCGGGAGTTGGAAAGAACACCGGGGAGCTGTTTTTT

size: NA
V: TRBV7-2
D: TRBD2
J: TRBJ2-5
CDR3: CASSLVGGTRDQYF
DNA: TGTGCCAGCAGCTTAGTGGGGGGGACCCGGGACCAGTACTTC

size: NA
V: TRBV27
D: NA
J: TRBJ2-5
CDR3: CASSFFAGRGQETQYF
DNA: TGTGCCAGCAGTTTCTTTGCAGGGAGGGGGCAAGAGACCCAGTACTTC

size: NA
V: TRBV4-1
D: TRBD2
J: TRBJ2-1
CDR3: CASSRSGSYNEQFF
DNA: TGCGCCAGCAGTCGTAGCGGGAGTTACAATGAGCAGTTCTTC

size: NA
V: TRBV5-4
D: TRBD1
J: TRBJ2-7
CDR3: CASSLGDSSIYEQYF
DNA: TGTGCCAGCAGCTTGGGGGACAGCAGCATCTACGAGCAGTACTTC

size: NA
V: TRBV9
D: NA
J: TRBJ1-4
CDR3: CASSVEAGYPNEKLFF
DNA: TGTGCCAGCAGCGTCGAGGCGGGGTATCCTAATGAAAAACTGTTTTTT

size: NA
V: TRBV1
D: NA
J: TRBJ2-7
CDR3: CTSIRTSGRNEQYF
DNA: TGCACCAGCATCCGGACTAGCGGGAGAAACGAGCAGTACTTC

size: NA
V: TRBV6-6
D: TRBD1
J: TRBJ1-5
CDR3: CASGQAGQPQHF
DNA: TGTGCCAGCGGACAGGCAGGCCAGCCCCAGCATTTT

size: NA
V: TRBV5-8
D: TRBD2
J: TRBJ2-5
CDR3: CASSLGGTTPRTQYF
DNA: TGTGCCAGCAGCTTGGGTGGGACTACTCCTCGGACCCAGTACTTC

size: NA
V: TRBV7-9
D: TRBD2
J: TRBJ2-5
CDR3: CASSFQGLEQETQYF
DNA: TGTGCCAGCAGCTTCCAGGGACTAGAGCAAGAGACCCAGTACTTC

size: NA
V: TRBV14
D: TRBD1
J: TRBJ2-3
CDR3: CASSQTTGGDTQYF
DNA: TGTGCCAGCAGCCAAACCACAGGGGGCGATACGCAGTATTTT